This T cell receptor beta chain is from a study of post-analysis software for immune sequencing data. About the study: The study covered relapsing-remitting, secondary progressive and progressive-relapsing courses of multiple sclerosis. Study-wide results and limits: A significant reduction in normalized Chao1 diversity was observed in multiple sclerosis patients versus controls.

TCR beta libraries were prepared from cDNA with unique molecular identifiers. Approximately 500,000 cDNA molecules were obtained per 1 to 10 million input T cells. TCRdb redid the calling of the PCR reads with MiXCR, one entry per CDR3 protein. The profile shows hundreds of thousands of distinct CDR3 sequences, less than 35% of them singletons. As regards this clonotype: Its cognate antigen is unknown.

The sequenced sample was blood. The source is a girl between 5 and 17 years old with multiple sclerosis.

The CDR3 bases are TGCAGTGCTAGAGTATTAGGGCAGGGTGACTATGGCTACACCTTC. This encodes CSARVLGQGDYGYTF. The rearrangement joins TRBV20-1 to TRBJ1-2, with D perhaps TRBD1 (5 bases). Trimming took off 1 base at V and 3 bases at J, with 15 bases between the two ends. There are 15 residues in the CDR3. Germline-derived CDR1 and CDR2 are DFQATT and SNEGSKA (reference sequence).